The clone carrying this T cell receptor (beta chain) was counted a few times. Its target is unknown. The library tagged each cDNA molecule with unique molecular identifiers. MiXCR, run by TCRdb on the RACE reads, gives a single entry per CDR3 protein. The repertoire has tens of thousands of distinct CDR3 sequences, about 7% of them found once; the top ten carry over 1.5%. This entry is derived from a study of human T cells and chemical hapten exposure. Study-level background: On around 2 cm by around 2 cm of upper inner arm skin, sensitization was performed with 2% DPC. Study-wide findings and caveats: Correlating positively with patch test score were the PT1 expanded TCR counts. It should be noted that donors had alopecia, so their immune response may differ from healthy people's.

The CDR3 covers 13 residues. CDR1 is SGHTA, CDR2 FQGTGA, per germline. V lost 5 bases and J 5 bases, leaving 12 bases between the germline ends. Regarding time point: pre-sensitization, week 0. Noted treatment: therapeutic diphenylcyclopropenone sensitization with weekly scalp DPC. This TCR was recovered from a woman between 25 and 40 years old with alopecia areata. Some clones in this sample may be carry-over from other donors' samples. The J gene is TRBJ1-1, the V gene TRBV7-3; TRBD1 might be the D (6 bases). Sequenced here: whole blood, sampled in connection with sensitization to the hapten diphenylcyclopropenone (DPC). The CDR3, as DNA: TGTGCCAGCAGCCCCACAGGGAAAACTGAAGCTTTCTTT. This sequence encodes CASSPTGKTEAFF.